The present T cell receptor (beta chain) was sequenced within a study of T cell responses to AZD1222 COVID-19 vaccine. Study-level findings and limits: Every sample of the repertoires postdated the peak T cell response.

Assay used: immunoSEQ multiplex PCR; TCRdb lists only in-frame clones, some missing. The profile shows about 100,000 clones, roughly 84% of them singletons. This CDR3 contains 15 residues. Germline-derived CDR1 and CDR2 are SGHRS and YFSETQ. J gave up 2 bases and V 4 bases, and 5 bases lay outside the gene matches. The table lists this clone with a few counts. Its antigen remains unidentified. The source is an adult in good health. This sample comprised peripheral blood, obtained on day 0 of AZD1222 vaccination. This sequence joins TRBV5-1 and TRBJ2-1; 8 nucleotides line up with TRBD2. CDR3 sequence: CASSLTSETYNEQFF. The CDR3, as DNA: TGCGCCAGCAGCCTGACTAGCGAGACCTACAATGAGCAGTTCTTC.